This record looks at one T cell receptor beta chain sequence and its context. Source study methods: For nucleated cells, counts were estimated from reference gene primer amplification. The data were produced by immunoSEQ multiplex PCR, yet TCRdb's version contains in-frame clones alone and is incomplete. V and J calls plus clone size are reproduced from that table; the DNA served to infer D and trimming. Of 150,000 or so clones in the sample, roughly four fifths were seen once. CDR1 and CDR2 from the germline V gene are SGHRS and YFSETQ. The CDR3 contains 16 residues. Deletions cut 2 bases from V and 8 bases from J, with 20 bases between. This sample stems from a study of blood T cell repertoires in COVID-19. The overall study: COVID-19 samples, acute and convalescent, were from the United States, Italy and Spain. Sample material is recorded as cDNA or gDNA derived from T cells, B-cell-depleted T cells, or PBMCs.

This TCR was sampled from a woman of 80 years or more with active or convalescent COVID-19. Sequences were obtained from peripheral blood. This chain joins TRBV5-1 and TRBJ2-1; a possible D gene is TRBD1 (6 bases). CDR3 residues: CASSFRDTPSGDEQFF. The DNA for the CDR3 is TGCGCCAGCAGCTTCCGGGACACTCCGTCCGGAGATGAGCAGTTCTTC.